This T cell receptor beta chain was observed in a study of CD8 T cells in ankylosing spondylitis. Study-wide results and caveats: Disease-linked clones were CD8+ and relatively rare in peripheral blood. Earlier studies detected some motif variants in reactive arthritis synovial fluid and blood. Enrichment of disease-linked clones was reportedly significant in matched ankylosing spondylitis synovial fluid.

The V gene lost 1 base and the J gene lost 5 bases, with 7 bases spanning the gap. The CDR3 covers 13 residues. Germline V gene data show CDR1 as LGHDT and CDR2 as YNNKEL (reference sequence). TCR beta libraries were made by quantitative 5'-RACE with molecular barcodes. TCRdb analysed the 5' RACE reads with MiXCR anew, one entry per CDR3 protein. There are under 300,000 distinct CDR3 sequences in the sample; roughly a tenth occur only once, and 2.6% lies in the top ten. For this clonotype: Antigen specificity is unknown.

Sequencing input: blood, either unsorted or a sorted T cell fraction (not recorded which). The chain employs TRBV3-1 and TRBJ2-3; no clear D. The TCR sequence derives from a male donor with ankylosing spondylitis or in good health (not recorded which). The CDR3 is CASSQGPGDTQYF. The CDR3 coding sequence is TGTGCCAGCAGCCAAGGGCCCGGAGATACGCAGTATTTT.